This TCR beta chain was observed in a study of cytomegalovirus exposure and HLA in healthy donors. CDR1 is SGHAT and CDR2 is FQNNGV in the germline V gene. Losses at the gene ends were 6 bases for V and 3 bases for J; bases not matched to a gene: 3. The CDR3 length is 13 residues. Amplification used 60 Vbeta primers and 13 Jbeta primers. Method: immunoSEQ multiplex PCR; TCRdb's copy keeps in-frame clones and lacks some. The sample has some 150,000 clones, around four fifths seen once. The chain employs TRBV11-2 and TRBJ1-2, with TRBD1 identical over 8 bases. This sequence originates from a man aged 40-55 years in good health and CMV-seronegative. Sequenced: PBMCs. In nucleotides, the CDR3 is TGTGCCAGCAGGCCGACAGGGGACTATGGCTACACCTTC. Its protein is CASRPTGDYGYTF.